This T cell receptor beta chain stems from a study of cytomegalovirus exposure and HLA in healthy donors. Whole-study findings and limits: TCR beta sequences reportedly predicted most subjects' HLA-A and HLA-B alleles accurately. Analysis performed later found more than 15,000 TCR beta sequences associated with HLA alleles at 0.05 false discovery rate. It was reported that the classifier diagnosed cytomegalovirus status with high specificity and sensitivity in both the original and validation cohorts.

Vbeta (60) and Jbeta (13) primers were used in the PCR. Some clones are missing from TCRdb's copy, which holds only in-frame ones; the method was immunoSEQ multiplex PCR. The data contain approximately 130,000 clones, 65% to 85% of them singletons. On this clone: Its specificity is not known.

What was sequenced was PBMCs. The receptor's source is a woman aged 40 to 50 in good health and CMV-seropositive.

The chain's CDR3 is CASSQGQVKGPQHF. In DNA form, the CDR3 reads TGTGCCAGCAGCCAGGGACAGGTTAAGGGGCCCCAGCATTTT. The chain joins TRBV7-2 to TRBJ1-5; 8 bases are a match to TRBD1. Germline CDR1 reads SGHTA; CDR2 reads FQGNSA. V was pared by 5 bases and J by 9 bases, with 9 bases of the junction left unmatched. The CDR3 has 14 residues. Looking up the rest from reference TRBV7-2 and TRBJ1-5 gives the full variable domain: GAGVSQSPSNKVTEKGKDVELRCDPISGHTALYWYRQSLGQGLEFLIYFQGNSAPDKSGLPSDRFSAERTGGSVSTLTIQRTQQEDSAVYLCASSQGQVKGPQHFGDGTRLSIL.